The sample holds a few counts of the clone carrying this T cell receptor beta chain. What it recognizes is unknown. What was sequenced were expressed TCRB transcripts, since all of the isolated RNA had been reverse transcribed. This table comes from immunoSEQ multiplex PCR, and its TCRdb copy is limited to in-frame clones, with some not included. The table shows under 900,000 clones, with under 20% occurring only once. The sample belongs to a study of beta chain features in type 1 diabetes. Study-wide context: Across all samples, roughly 99 million sorted cells were examined. Overall study findings and caveats: Whatever favoring of shorter templates PCR might show would apply equally to patients and controls.

V lost 7 bases, J lost 2 bases, and 9 bases stayed unmatched. CDR1 is SQVTM, CDR2 ANQGSEA, per germline. CDR3 size: 14 residues. Sorting with CD45RO/CCR7/CD25/CD127/CD95/CD27 yielded naive, central memory, regulatory and stem-like memory CD4+ cells. Sequencing was performed on naive CD4+ T cells from blood. The rearrangement joins TRBV29-1 to TRBJ2-3, with 7 bases lining up with TRBD2. The sequence was obtained from a young woman in good health. The CDR3: CSAAREANTDTQYF. The DNA for the CDR3 is TGCAGCGCCGCCCGGGAGGCCAACACAGATACGCAGTATTTT.